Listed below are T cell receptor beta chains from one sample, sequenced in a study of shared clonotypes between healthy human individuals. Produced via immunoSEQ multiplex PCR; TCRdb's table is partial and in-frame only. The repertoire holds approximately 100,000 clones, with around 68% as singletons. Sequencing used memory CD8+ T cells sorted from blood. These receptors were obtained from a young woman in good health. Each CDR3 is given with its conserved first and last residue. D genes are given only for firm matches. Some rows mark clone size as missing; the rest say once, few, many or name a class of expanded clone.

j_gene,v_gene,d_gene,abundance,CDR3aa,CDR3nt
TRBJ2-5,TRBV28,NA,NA,CASSPTGQRQYF,TGTGCCAGCAGCCCCACGGGTCAAAGGCAGTACTTC
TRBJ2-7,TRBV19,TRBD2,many,CASSLSGSRIYEQYF,TGTGCCAGTAGTCTTAGCGGGAGCAGGATCTACGAGCAGTACTTC
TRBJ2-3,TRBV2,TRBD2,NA,CASRYSSGRMAQYF,TGTGCCAGCAGGTACTCTAGCGGGAGGATGGCGCAGTATTTT
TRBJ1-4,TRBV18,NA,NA,CASSPRDEKLFF,TGTGCCAGCTCACCCAGGGATGAAAAACTGTTTTTT
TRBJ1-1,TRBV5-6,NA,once,CASSLGGYGWDTEAFF,TGTGCCAGCAGCTTGGGAGGGTACGGATGGGACACTGAAGCTTTCTTT
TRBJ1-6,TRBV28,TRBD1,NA,CASSFGTGGGSPLHF,TGTGCCAGCAGTTTTGGGACAGGGGGCGGCTCACCCCTCCACTTT
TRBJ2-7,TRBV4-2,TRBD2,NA,CASSQDIAGAYEQYF,TGTGCCAGCAGCCAAGATATAGCGGGAGCCTACGAGCAGTACTTC
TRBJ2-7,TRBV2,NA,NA,CASSERTYYEQYF,TGTGCCAGCAGTGAAAGGACATACTACGAGCAGTACTTC
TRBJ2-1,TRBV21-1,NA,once,CASGTPRGGVASVAYNEQFF,TGTGCCAGCGGAACTCCCCGGGGAGGGGTGGCTAGCGTTGCCTACAATGAGCAGTTCTTC
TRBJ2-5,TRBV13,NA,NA,CASSLLVSGTQETQYF,TGTGCCAGCAGCTTACTGGTCTCGGGAACCCAAGAGACCCAGTACTTC
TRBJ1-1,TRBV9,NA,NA,CASSSSGGELGEAFF,TGTGCCAGCAGCAGCTCGGGAGGGGAGCTTGGTGAAGCTTTCTTT
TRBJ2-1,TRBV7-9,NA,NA,CASSQSGPGDREQFF,TGTGCCAGCAGCCAAAGTGGCCCCGGGGACCGTGAGCAGTTCTTC
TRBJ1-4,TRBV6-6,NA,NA,CASSYLGKLFF,TGTGCCAGCAGTTATCTGGGAAAACTGTTTTTT
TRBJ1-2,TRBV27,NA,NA,CASRMGGGYGYTF,TGTGCCAGCAGGATGGGGGGAGGCTATGGCTACACCTTC
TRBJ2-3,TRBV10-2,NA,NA,CASTLRATTTDTQYF,TGCGCCAGCACCCTGAGGGCGACTACCACAGATACGCAGTATTTT
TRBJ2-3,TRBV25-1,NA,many,CASSEETDTQYF,TGTGCCAGCAGTGAAGAAACAGATACGCAGTATTTT
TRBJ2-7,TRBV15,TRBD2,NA,CATSRDQREQDEQYF,TGTGCCACCAGCAGAGACCAGCGGGAGCAAGACGAGCAGTACTTC
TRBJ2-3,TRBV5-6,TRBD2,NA,CASSLELAGDTDTQYF,TGTGCCAGCAGCTTGGAGCTAGCGGGAGACACAGATACGCAGTATTTT
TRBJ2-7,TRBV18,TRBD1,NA,CASSPGGQGQYEQYF,TGTGCCAGCTCACCAGGCGGACAGGGGCAATACGAGCAGTACTTC
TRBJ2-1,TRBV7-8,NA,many,CASRPDRAPYNEQFF,TGTGCCAGCAGGCCCGATCGAGCGCCCTACAATGAGCAGTTCTTC
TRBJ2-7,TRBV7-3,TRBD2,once,CASSVGLAGSYEQYF,TGTGCCAGCAGCGTCGGACTAGCGGGGTCCTACGAGCAGTACTTC
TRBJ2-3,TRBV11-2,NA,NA,CASSLGPRGDTQYF,TGTGCCAGCAGCTTAGGTCCCCGGGGAGATACGCAGTATTTT
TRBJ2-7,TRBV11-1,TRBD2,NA,CASSTGTRPYEQYF,TGTGCCAGCAGCACCGGGACTAGACCCTACGAGCAGTACTTC
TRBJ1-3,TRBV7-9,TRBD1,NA,CASSYGQGRINTIYF,TGTGCCAGCAGCTACGGACAGGGGAGGATAAACACCATATATTTT
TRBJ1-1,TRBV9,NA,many,CASSVAWGTEAFF,TGTGCCAGCAGCGTCGCGTGGGGTACTGAAGCTTTCTTT
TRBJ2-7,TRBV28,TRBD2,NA,CASRIAGDYEQYF,TGTGCCAGCAGAATAGCGGGAGACTACGAGCAGTACTTC
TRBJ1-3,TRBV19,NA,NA,CASSARDGGNTIYF,TGTGCCAGTAGTGCCCGGGACGGTGGAAACACCATATATTTT
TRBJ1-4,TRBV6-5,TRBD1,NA,CASSFTTGDNEKLFF,TGTGCCAGCAGTTTCACGACAGGGGATAATGAAAAACTGTTTTTT
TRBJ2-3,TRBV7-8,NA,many,CASTGAGRTDTQYF,TGTGCCAGCACCGGGGCCGGCCGCACAGATACGCAGTATTTT
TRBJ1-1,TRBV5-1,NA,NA,CASSLVVGWTEAFF,TGCGCCAGCAGCTTGGTGGTAGGGTGGACTGAAGCTTTCTTT
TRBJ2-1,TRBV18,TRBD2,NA,CASSAGVGRGDEQFF,TGTGCCAGCTCGGCGGGAGTCGGCAGAGGCGATGAGCAGTTCTTC
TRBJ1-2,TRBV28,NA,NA,CASSPTPLYGYTF,TGTGCCAGCAGCCCCACTCCCCTCTATGGCTACACCTTC
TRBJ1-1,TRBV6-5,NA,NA,CASSYPQNTEAFF,TGTGCCAGCAGTTATCCCCAGAACACTGAAGCTTTCTTT
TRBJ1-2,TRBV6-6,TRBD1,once,CASSYTSTGEDGYTF,TGTGCCAGCAGTTACACCTCGACAGGGGAGGATGGCTACACCTTC
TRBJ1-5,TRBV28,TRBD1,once,CASRIGQGGYSNQPQHF,TGTGCCAGCAGAATCGGACAGGGGGGCTATAGCAATCAGCCCCAGCATTTT
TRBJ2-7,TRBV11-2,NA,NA,CASSLSEHYEQYF,TGTGCCAGCAGCTTATCCGAACACTACGAGCAGTACTTC
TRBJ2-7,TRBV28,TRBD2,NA,CASSFGPSGSSEQYF,TGTGCCAGCAGTTTCGGGCCTAGCGGGAGCAGCGAGCAGTACTTC
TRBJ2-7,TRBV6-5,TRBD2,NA,CASSPRRREAGEQYF,TGTGCCAGCAGTCCCCGGCGGCGGGAAGCGGGAGAGCAGTACTTC
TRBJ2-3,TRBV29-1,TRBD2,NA,CSVPGGLAGRTDTQYF,TGCAGCGTACCCGGTGGACTAGCGGGGCGCACAGATACGCAGTATTTT
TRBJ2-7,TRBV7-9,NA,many,CASSLVRDVTHEQYF,TGTGCCAGCAGCCTTGTACGGGACGTGACCCACGAGCAGTACTTC
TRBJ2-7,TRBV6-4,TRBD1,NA,CASSDSTLRQGRFYEQYF,TGTGCCAGCAGTGACTCGACCCTCAGACAGGGTAGGTTCTACGAGCAGTACTTC
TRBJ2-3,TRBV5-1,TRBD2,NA,CASSTTSGRTDTQYF,TGCGCCAGCAGCACGACTAGCGGGAGAACAGATACGCAGTATTTT
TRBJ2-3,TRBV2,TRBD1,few,CARRGQGDSDTQYF,TGTGCCAGACGAGGACAGGGGGATTCAGATACGCAGTATTTT
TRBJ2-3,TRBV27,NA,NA,CASRSPSEADTQYF,TGTGCCAGCAGAAGCCCTAGCGAGGCAGATACGCAGTATTTT
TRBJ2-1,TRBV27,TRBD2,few,CASISSGGSSYNEQFF,TGTGCCAGCATCTCTAGCGGGGGGAGCTCCTACAATGAGCAGTTCTTC
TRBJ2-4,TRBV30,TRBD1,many,CASRTGVLAKNIQYF,TGTGCCTCGAGGACAGGAGTTTTAGCCAAAAACATTCAGTACTTC
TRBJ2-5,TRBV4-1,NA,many,CASSQSGGRVGQETQYF,TGCGCCAGCAGCCAATCTGGCGGAAGGGTGGGCCAAGAGACCCAGTACTTC
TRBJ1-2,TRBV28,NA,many,CASSFEPITNYGYTF,TGTGCCAGCAGCTTTGAACCGATCACTAACTATGGCTACACCTTC
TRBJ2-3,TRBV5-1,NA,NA,CASRLDGRSTDTQYF,TGCGCCAGCAGACTGGACGGGCGGAGCACAGATACGCAGTATTTT
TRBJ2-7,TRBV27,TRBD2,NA,CASSRSGRYEQYF,TGTGCCAGCAGTCGGAGCGGGAGATACGAGCAGTACTTC